This T cell receptor (beta chain) was profiled in a study of blood T cell repertoires in COVID-19. As for the study in general: Acute-phase and convalescent COVID-19 samples originated in the United States, Italy and Spain. Sources were T cells, B-cell-depleted T cells, or PBMCs; the material itself was cDNA or gDNA.

Study processing details: Amplification of reference gene primers was used by the study to estimate nucleated cell counts. Sequencing was performed with immunoSEQ multiplex PCR; in TCRdb, only in-frame clones are kept and a portion is missing. The V and J calls and clone size come from that table; D and trimming were worked out from the DNA. The sample records 15,000 to 20,000 clones, around 86% being singletons. Germline assignment: CDR1 LNHDA and CDR2 SQIVND (reference sequence). There are 16 residues in the CDR3. V dropped 5 bases and J dropped 1; count of bases not matched to a gene: 6. The receptor was isolated from a human donor with active COVID-19. The donor label of this sample is uncertain. The specimen sequenced was peripheral blood. The chain joins TRBV19 to TRBJ2-2; TRBD1 agrees at 8 bases. DNA of the CDR3: TGTGCCAGTAGTCCGGGACAGGCTATGAACACCGGGGAGCTGTTTTTT. It yields the protein CASSPGQAMNTGELFF.